This T cell receptor (beta chain) was profiled in a study of T cell repertoires in cytomegalovirus infection. Whole-study context: Public signatures in TCR beta pointed to CMV infection and matching HLA type. Study-wide findings and caveats: The ex vivo response showed dominance by HLA-C-restricted CMV-specific TCR beta clonotypes. Summed frequency of shared TCR beta families picked out CMV carriers who also had the relevant HLA.

The CDR3 extends over 16 amino acids. Unmatched junction bases numbered 10, after V lost 4 bases and J lost 5 bases. Germline V gene sequence: CDR1 MDHEN, CDR2 SYDVKM. TCRdb reprocessed the reads via MiXCR and lists one record per CDR3 protein. The repertoire holds under 850,000 distinct CDR3 sequences, with 35% to 45% as singletons. Of note for this clonotype: Its antigen remains unknown.

The clonotype comes from a human donor in good health (CMV status not recorded). Some clones in this sample may be carry-over from other donors' samples. The sample was PBMCs. V usage is TRBV28 and J usage is TRBJ1-5, with 8 bases identical to TRBD1. CDR3 residues: CASSSAVRGRYQPQHF. CDR3 in DNA: TGTGCCAGCAGTTCCGCAGTCAGGGGGCGGTATCAGCCCCAGCATTTT.